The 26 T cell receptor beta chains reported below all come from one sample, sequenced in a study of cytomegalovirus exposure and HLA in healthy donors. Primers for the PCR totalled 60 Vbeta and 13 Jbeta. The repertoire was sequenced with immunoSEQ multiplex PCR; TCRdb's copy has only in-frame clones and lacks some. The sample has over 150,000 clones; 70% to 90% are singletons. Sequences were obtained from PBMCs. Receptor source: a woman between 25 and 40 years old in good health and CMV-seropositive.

As DNA, the CDR3 is TGTGCCAGCAGTGAACATAGGGGGACAGGGTTCAATCAGCCCCAGCATTTT. Protein product: CASSEHRGTGFNQPQHF. This chain uses TRBV6-1 with TRBJ1-5; 9 bases fit TRBD1. This CDR3 region has 17 residues. Germline CDR1 and CDR2: MNHNS and SASEGT. V shed 2 bases and J 3 bases; nucleotides not matched to a gene: 8.

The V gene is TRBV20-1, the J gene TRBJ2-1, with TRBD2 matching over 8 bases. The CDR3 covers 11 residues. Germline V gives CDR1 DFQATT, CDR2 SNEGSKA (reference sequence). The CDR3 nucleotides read TGCAGCTGCGGGGGGTCAAGTGAGCAGTTCTTC. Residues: CSCGGSSEQFF.

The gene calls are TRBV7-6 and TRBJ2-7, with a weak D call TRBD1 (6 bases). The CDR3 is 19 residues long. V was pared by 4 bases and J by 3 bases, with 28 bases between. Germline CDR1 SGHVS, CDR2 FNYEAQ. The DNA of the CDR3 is TGTGCCAGCAGCTCCTTCCCGTCCCGAGGTCGACAGGCTCTCTACGAGCAGTACTTC. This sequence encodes CASSSFPSRGRQALYEQYF.

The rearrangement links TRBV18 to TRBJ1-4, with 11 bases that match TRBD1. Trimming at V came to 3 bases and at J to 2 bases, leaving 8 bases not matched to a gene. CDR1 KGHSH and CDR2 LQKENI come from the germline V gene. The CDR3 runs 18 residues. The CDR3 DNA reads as TGTGCCAGCTCACCCTGGACAGGGGGCGCGACCACTAATGAAAAACTGTTTTTT. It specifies CASSPWTGGATTNEKLFF.

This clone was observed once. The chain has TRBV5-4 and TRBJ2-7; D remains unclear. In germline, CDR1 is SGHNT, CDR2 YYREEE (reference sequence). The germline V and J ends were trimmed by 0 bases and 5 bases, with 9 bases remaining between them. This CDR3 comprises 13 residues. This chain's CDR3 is CASSLVGRDEQYF. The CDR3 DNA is TGTGCCAGCAGCTTGGTAGGCCGGGACGAGCAGTACTTC.

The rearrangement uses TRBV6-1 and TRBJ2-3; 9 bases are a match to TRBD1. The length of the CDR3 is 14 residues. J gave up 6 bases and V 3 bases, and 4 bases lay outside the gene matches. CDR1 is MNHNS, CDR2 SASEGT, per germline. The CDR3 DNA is TGTGCCAGCAGTGATTCGGGACAGGGCGATACGCAGTATTTT. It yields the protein CASSDSGQGDTQYF.

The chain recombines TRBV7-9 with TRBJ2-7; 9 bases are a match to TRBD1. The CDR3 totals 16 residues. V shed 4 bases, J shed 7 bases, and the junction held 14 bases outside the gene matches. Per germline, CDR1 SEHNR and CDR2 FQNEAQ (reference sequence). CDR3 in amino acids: CASSSLTAGTGFEQYF. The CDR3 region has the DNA TGTGCCAGCAGCTCCCTAACCGCGGGGACAGGGTTTGAGCAGTACTTC. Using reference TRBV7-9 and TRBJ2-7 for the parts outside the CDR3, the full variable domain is DTGVSQNPRHKITKRGQNVTFRCDPISEHNRLYWYRQTLGQGPEFLTYFQNEAQLEKSRLLSDRFSAERPKGSFSTLEIQRTEQGDSAMYLCASSSLTAGTGFEQYFGPGTRLTVT.

The CDR3 DNA sequence: TGCGCCAGCAGTCATAAGCAGGGTCTTCCCTATTATAATTCACCCCTCCACTTT. Translated, it gives CASSHKQGLPYYNSPLHF. This chain uses TRBV23-1 with TRBJ1-6; TRBD1 might be the D (5 bases). TRBV23-1 is identified as an open reading frame with a role that is uncertain. CDR3 length: 18 amino acids. V shed 3 bases and J shed 4 bases, with 19 bases lying between them.

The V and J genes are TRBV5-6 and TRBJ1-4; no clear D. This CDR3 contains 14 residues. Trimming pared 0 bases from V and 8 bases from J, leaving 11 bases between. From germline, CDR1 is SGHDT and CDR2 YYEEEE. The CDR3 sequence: CASSLGGLYEKLFF. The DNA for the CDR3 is TGTGCCAGCAGCTTGGGAGGGCTTTACGAAAAACTGTTTTTT.

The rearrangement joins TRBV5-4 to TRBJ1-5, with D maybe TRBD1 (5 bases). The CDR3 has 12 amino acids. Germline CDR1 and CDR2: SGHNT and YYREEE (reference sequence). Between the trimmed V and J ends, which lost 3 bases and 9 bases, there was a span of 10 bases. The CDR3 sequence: CASSSFGGPQHF. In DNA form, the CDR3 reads TGTGCCAGCAGCTCTTTCGGGGGGCCCCAGCATTTT. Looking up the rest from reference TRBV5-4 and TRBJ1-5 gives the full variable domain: ETGVTQSPTHLIKTRGQQVTLRCSSQSGHNTVSWYQQALGQGPQFIFQYYREEENGRGNFPPRFSGLQFPNYSSELNVNALELDDSALYLCASSSFGGPQHFGDGTRLSIL.

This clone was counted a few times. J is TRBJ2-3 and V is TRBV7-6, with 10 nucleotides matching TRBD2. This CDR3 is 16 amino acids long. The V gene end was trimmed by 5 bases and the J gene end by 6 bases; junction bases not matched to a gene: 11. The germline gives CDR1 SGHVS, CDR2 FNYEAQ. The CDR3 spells CASSAGTSVLWDTQYF. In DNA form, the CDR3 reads TGTGCCAGCAGCGCGGGGACTAGCGTTTTGTGGGATACGCAGTATTTT.

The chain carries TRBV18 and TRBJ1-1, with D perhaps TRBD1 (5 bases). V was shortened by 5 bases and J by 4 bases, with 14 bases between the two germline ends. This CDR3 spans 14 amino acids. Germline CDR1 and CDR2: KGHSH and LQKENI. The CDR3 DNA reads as TGTGCCAGCTCAGCTACAGGTCTCGGCACTGAAGCTTTCTTT. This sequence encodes CASSATGLGTEAFF.

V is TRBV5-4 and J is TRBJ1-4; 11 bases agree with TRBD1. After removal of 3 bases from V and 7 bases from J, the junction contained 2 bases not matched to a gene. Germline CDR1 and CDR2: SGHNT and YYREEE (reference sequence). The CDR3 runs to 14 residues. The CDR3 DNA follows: TGTGCCAGCAGCTGGGGGACAGGGGGTGAAAAACTGTTTTTT. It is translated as CASSWGTGGEKLFF.

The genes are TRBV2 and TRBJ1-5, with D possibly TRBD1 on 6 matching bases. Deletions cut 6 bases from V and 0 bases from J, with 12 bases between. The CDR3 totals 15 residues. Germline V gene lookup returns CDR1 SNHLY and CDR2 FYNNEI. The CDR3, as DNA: TGTGCCAGCAGCCAGGGGCAGCATAGCAATCAGCCCCAGCATTTT. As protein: CASSQGQHSNQPQHF.

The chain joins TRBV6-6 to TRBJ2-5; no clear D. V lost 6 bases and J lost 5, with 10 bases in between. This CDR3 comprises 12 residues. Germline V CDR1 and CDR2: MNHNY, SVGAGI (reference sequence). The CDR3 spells CASSPILETQYF. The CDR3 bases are TGTGCCAGCAGCCCTATCCTGGAGACCCAGTACTTC.

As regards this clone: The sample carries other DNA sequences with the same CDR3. The CDR3 sequence is CASSFRGSNQPQHF. The CDR3 bases are TGTGCCAGCAGCTTTAGGGGAAGCAATCAGCCCCAGCATTTT. The V call is TRBV13, the J call TRBJ1-5, with D possibly being TRBD1 (5 bases). The CDR3 runs 14 residues. The ends were cut back, 3 bases at V and 1 base at J, with 7 bases in the middle. Germline loops: CDR1 PRHDT, CDR2 FYEKMQ (reference sequence).

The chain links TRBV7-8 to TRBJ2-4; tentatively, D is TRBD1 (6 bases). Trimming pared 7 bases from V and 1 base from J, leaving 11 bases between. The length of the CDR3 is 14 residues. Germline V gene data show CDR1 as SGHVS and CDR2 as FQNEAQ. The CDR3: CASKRRGAKNIQYF. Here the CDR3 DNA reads TGTGCCAGCAAGCGTAGGGGGGCCAAAAACATTCAGTACTTC.

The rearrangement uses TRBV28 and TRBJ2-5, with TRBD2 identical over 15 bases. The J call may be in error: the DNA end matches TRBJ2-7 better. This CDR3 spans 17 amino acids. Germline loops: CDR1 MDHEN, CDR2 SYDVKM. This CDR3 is CASRPGLAGGPSYEQYF. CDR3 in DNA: TGTGCCAGCAGACCGGGACTAGCGGGGGGCCCTTCCTACGAGCAGTACTTC.

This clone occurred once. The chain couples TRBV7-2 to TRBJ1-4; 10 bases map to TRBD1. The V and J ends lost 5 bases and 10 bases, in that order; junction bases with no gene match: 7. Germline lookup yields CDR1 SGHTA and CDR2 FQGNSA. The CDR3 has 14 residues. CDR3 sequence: CASSHTRTGGKLFF. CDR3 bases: TGTGCCAGCAGCCATACGCGGACAGGGGGAAAACTGTTTTTT.

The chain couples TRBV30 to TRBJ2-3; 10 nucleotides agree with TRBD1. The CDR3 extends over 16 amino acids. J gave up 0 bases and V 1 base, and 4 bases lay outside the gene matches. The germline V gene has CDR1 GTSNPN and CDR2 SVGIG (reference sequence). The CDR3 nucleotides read TGTGCCTGGAGTGGACAGGGGGCGCGTAGCACAGATACGCAGTATTTT. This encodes CAWSGQGARSTDTQYF.

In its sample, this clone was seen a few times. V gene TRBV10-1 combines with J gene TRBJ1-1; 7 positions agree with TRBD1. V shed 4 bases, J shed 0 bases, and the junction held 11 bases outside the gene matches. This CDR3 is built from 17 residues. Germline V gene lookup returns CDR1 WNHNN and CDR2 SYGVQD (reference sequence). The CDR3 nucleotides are TGCGCCAGCAGTGGGACAGGCCACCGATATATGAACACTGAAGCTTTCTTT. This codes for CASSGTGHRYMNTEAFF.

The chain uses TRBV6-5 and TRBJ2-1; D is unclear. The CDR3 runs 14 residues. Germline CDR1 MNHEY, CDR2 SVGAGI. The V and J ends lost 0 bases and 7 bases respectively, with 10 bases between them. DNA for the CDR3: TGTGCCAGCAGTTACTCGATACTATTGAATGAGCAGTTCTTC. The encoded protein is CASSYSILLNEQFF.

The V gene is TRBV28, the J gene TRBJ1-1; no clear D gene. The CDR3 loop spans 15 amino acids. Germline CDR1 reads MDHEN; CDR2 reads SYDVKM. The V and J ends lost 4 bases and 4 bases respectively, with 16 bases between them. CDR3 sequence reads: CASSSAGLESTEAFF. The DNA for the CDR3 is TGTGCCAGCAGTTCCGCCGGCCTAGAGAGCACTGAAGCTTTCTTT.

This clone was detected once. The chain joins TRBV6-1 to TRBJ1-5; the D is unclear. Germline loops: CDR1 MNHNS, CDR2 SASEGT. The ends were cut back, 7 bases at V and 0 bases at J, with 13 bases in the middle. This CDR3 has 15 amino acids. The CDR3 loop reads CASTEFINSNQPQHF. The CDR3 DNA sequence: TGTGCCAGCACGGAGTTTATTAATAGCAATCAGCCCCAGCATTTT.

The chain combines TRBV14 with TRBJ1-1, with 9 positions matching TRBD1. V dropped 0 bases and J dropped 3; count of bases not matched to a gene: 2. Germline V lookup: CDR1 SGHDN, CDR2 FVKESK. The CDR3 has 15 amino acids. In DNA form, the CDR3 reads TGTGCCAGCAGCCAAGAACAGGGGGCCTACACTGAAGCTTTCTTT. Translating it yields CASSQEQGAYTEAFF.

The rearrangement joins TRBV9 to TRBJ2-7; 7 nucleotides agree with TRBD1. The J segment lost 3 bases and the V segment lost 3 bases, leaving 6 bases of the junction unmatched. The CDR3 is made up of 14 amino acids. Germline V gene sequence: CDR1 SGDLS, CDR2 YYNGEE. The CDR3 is CASSARDSNYEQYF. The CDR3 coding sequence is TGTGCCAGCAGCGCTCGGGACAGCAACTACGAGCAGTACTTC.